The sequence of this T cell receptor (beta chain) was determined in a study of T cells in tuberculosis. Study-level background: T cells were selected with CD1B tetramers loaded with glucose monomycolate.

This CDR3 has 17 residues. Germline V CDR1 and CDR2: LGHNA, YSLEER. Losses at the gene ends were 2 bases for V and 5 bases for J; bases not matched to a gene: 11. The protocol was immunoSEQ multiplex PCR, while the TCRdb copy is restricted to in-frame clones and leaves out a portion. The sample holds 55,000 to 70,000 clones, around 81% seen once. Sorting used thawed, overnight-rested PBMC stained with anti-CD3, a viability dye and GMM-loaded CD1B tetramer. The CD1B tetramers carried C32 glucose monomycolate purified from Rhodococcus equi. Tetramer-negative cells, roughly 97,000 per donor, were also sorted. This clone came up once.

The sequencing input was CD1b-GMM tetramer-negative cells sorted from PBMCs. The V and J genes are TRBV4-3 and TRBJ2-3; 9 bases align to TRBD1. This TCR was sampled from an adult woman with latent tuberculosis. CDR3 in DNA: TGCGCCAGCAGCCAACGGAAGTGGGGACAGGGTAGAGATACGCAGTATTTT. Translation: CASSQRKWGQGRDTQYF.